The present T cell receptor (beta chain) was sequenced within a study of blood T cells in healthy people across ages (dated by TCRdb to the mid-2010s). General notes on the study: In model experiments, roughly one uniquely barcoded TCR beta cDNA molecule per two T cells was captured by template switching. Using deep sequencing normalized with unique cDNA molecular identifiers, the study measured how TCR beta repertoire diversity changes with age. Four age groups were formed from the donors: young (average 16 years), middle-aged (around 37), aged (roughly 58) and long-lived (less than 85). To avoid experimental bias, donors of different ages were distributed randomly across sequencing lanes. The study analyzed two additional independent replicas of 1 million unique cDNA reads from the same blood draw for two donors, one aged 18 to 29 and one aged 80 or older. Study-wide findings and limitations: Because the CMV infection status of the donors was unknown, age-related changes in expanded clonotypes may potentially have been confounded. Since profiling was done on bulk unsorted PBMCs, naive and antigen-experienced compartments could not be conclusively compared. Total diversity estimates from one million sequenced T cells were considered lower bounds and underestimates. Compared with the aged group, the long-lived group had more naive CD4+ T cells, fewer expanded clones and increased TCR diversity, a pattern suggesting age selection. There was a strong correlation between observed TCR beta diversity and the percentage of naive T cells measured by flow cytometry. As age increased, observed TCR beta diversity per million T cells dropped in a roughly linear way, and a significant reduction was already evident by age about 40.

The CDR3 contains 17 residues, cysteine and phenylalanine counted. The entry retains the CDR3 DNA only, 51 bases that are in frame from base 1. V trim: 4 bases; J trim: 1 base; unmatched bases: 4. CDR1 MNHNY and CDR2 SVGAGI are derived from the germline V gene (reference sequence). The library was obtained by 5' RACE. Sequencing took place on an Illumina HiSeq 2500. A second PCR of about 7 to 12 cycles was run with a J-beta primer mix and a sample-barcoded 5' primer. A unique molecular identifier was introduced onto each TCR beta cDNA molecule by a template-switch 5' adaptor carrying 12 random nucleotides. Each sample yielded at least 3 million CDR3-containing paired-end reads. The Mint cDNA synthesis kit, primed by a TRBC-specific oligonucleotide, was used to synthesize first-strand cDNA from all RNA. All cDNA was treated with uracil-DNA glycosylase and then went through a first 18-cycle PCR with the universal primers M1SS and BC2_uni_R. For the original study's pipeline: For normalization, 1 million high-quality reads, each with a distinct molecular identifier, were randomly selected from each sample. Instead of being binned into consensus sequences, reads that shared molecular identifiers were thrown out. MiTCR, run with a Q25 quality threshold and the strictest error-elimination algorithm, handled CDR3 identification, clonotype clustering and error correction. A nonparametric unseen species model using Euler transformation provided a lower-bound estimate of total TCR beta diversity. Using fastp trimming at Q25 and MiXCR clonotype assembly, TCRdb reanalyzed the public sequencing data and kept in-frame beta chains. Merged by CDR3 protein, the rows form single entries marked with the most common genes and DNA. The V and J calls and clone size come from TCRdb's table, not from the authors' own analysis. The sample data list 650,000 or so distinct CDR3 sequences, and 52% of these were observed just once. Of the sample, around an eighth falls within the top ten clones.

Systemically healthy Caucasian individuals from Russia, 39 in total and aged about 6 to 95 years, were included as donors. Ten milliliters of peripheral blood were collected from each donor into EDTA-treated Vacutainer tubes. Ficoll-Paque density-gradient centrifugation was used to isolate PBMCs, with at least 6.5 million per sample. Total RNA, at least 6 micrograms per sample, was extracted from PBMCs with Trizol reagent. Naive CD45RAhigh/CD27high T cell percentages were measured by flow cytometry on a PBMC aliquot from every donor. Concerning this clonotype itself: Its antigen specificity is not known. It has no much larger one-base neighbor in the sample; base qualities were not kept.

This chain joins TRBV6-6 to TRBJ2-1, with TRBD2 matching 13 junction bases. Material: blood. This receptor was obtained from a woman of 80 years or more in good health. The DNA is TGTGCCAGCAGTTGGACGGGACTAGCGGGATCCTACAATGAGCAGTTCTTC. Its translation reads: CASSWTGLAGSYNEQFF.